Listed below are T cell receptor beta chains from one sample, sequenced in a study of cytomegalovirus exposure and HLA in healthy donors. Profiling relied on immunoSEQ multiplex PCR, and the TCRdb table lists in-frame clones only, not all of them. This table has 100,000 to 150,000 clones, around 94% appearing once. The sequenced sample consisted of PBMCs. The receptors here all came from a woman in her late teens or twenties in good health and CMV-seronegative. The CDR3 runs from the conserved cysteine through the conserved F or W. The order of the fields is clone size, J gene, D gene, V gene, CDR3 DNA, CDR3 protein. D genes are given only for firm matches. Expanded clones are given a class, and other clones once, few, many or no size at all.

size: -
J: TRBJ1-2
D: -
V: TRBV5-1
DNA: TGCGCCAGCGGCAACCCCCCCGGGGGCTACACCTTC
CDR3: CASGNPPGGYTF

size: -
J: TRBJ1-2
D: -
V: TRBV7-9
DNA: TGTGCCAGCAGCCCCACGGGGATTGTTCCTAACTATGGCTACACCTTC
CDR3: CASSPTGIVPNYGYTF

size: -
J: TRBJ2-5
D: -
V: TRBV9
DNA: TGTGCCAGCAGCGTAGCCGGGGTCCAAGAGACCCAGTACTTC
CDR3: CASSVAGVQETQYF

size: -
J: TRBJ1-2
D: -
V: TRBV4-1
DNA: TGCGCCAGCAGCCACCAAAATGCGAAAGTGGGCGGCTACACCTTC
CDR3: CASSHQNAKVGGYTF

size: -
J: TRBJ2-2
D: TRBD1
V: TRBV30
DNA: TGTGCCTGGGGACAGGGGGCGGTGGCCGGGGAGCTGTTTTTT
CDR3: CAWGQGAVAGELFF

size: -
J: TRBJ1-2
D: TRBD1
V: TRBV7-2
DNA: TGTGCCAGCAGCTTAGCTGGGACAGGCCTTTATGGCTACACCTTC
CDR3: CASSLAGTGLYGYTF

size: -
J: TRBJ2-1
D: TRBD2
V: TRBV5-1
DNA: TGCGCCAGCAGCTTGGCTAGCGGGGGCCACAATGAGCAGTTCTTC
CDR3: CASSLASGGHNEQFF

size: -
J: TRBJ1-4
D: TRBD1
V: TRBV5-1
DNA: TGCGCCAGCAGCAGGGGACAGGAGGGAGTAAAACTGTTTTTT
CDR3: CASSRGQEGVKLFF

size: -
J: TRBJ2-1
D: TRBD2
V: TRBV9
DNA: TGTGCCAGCAGCGCCACCGGGACTAGCTTCCGGGGTGAGCAGTTCTTC
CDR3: CASSATGTSFRGEQFF

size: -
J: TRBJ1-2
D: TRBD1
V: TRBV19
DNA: TGTGCCAGTAGTCCCCGACAGGGGAGGGCATATGGCTACACCTTC
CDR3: CASSPRQGRAYGYTF

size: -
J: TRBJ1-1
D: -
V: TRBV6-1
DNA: TGTGCCAGTTGGAGACAGACGAACACTGAAGCTTTCTTT
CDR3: CASWRQTNTEAFF

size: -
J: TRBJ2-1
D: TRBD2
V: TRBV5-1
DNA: TGCGCCAGCAGCTTGTCTAGCGGGTTCAGCAATGAGCAGTTCTTC
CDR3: CASSLSSGFSNEQFF

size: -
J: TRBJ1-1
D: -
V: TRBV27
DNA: TGTGCCAGCAGTCGTAGGGGGGGTACTGAAGCTTTCTTT
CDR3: CASSRRGGTEAFF

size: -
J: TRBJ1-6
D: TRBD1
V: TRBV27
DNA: TGTGCCAGCGGATTTTCAGACAGGGCAAATTCACCCCTCCACTTT
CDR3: CASGFSDRANSPLHF

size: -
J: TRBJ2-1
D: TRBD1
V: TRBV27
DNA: TGTGCCAGCACCATACAGGGGTACAATGAGCAGTTCTTC
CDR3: CASTIQGYNEQFF

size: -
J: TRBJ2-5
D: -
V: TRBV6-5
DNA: TGTGCCACGAGGTTCAGGGGTTCGGAGACCCAGTACTTC
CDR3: CATRFRGSETQYF

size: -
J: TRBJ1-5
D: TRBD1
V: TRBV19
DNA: TGTGCCAGTAGTGCCGTACAGGGGGCGAGTCAGCCCCAGCATTTT
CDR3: CASSAVQGASQPQHF

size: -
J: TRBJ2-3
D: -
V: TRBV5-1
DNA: TGCGCCAGCAGCTTGGTCGGCGGGATCAGAGATACGCAGTATTTT
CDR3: CASSLVGGIRDTQYF

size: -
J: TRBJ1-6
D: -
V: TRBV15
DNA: TGTGCCACCAGCAGAGGTTCCTTCTCTTATAATTCACCCCTCCACTTT
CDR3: CATSRGSFSYNSPLHF

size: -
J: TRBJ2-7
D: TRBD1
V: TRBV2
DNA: TGTGCCAGCAGTGACCCGGGACAGGAGGACGAGCAGTACTTC
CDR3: CASSDPGQEDEQYF

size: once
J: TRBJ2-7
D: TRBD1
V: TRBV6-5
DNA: TGTGCCAGCAGTTACTCGTGGAGTGGGACAGGAGGGCAGTACTTC
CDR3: CASSYSWSGTGGQYF

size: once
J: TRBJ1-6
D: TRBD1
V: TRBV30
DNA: TGTGCCTGGAACCGGGACAGGGGAAATTCACCCCTCCACTTT
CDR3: CAWNRDRGNSPLHF

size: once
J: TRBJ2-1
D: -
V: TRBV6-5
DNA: TGTGCCAGCAGTTACTCGCGGCTAGCAGAGCAGTTCTTC
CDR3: CASSYSRLAEQFF

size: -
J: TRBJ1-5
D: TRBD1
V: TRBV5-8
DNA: TGTGCCAGCAGCGGAACAGGGGACCCCTATCAGCCCCAGCATTTT
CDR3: CASSGTGDPYQPQHF

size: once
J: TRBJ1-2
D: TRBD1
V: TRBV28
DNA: TGTGCCAGCAGTACTCCGGGACAGCGCTCGCGGGGCTACACCTTC
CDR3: CASSTPGQRSRGYTF

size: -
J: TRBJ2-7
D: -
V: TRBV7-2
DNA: TGTGCCAGCAGCTCCCGGGATCCCTACGAGCAGTACTTC
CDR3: CASSSRDPYEQYF

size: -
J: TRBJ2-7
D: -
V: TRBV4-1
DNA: TGCGCCAGCAGCCAAGTACAGGGGACTTACGAGCAGTACTTC
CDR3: CASSQVQGTYEQYF

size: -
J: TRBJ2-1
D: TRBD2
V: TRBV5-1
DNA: TGCGCCAGCAAGGGCGGGAGGGCCAAGGATTCCTACAATGAGCAGTTCTTC
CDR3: CASKGGRAKDSYNEQFF

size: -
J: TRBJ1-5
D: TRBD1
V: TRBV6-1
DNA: TGTGCCAGCAGTGAACCGGGACAGGGTCGTCATCAGCCCCAGCATTTT
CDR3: CASSEPGQGRHQPQHF

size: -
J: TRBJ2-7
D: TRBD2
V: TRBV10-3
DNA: TGTGCCATCAGTGAGGGAGGACTAGCCTACGAGCAGTACTTC
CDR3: CAISEGGLAYEQYF

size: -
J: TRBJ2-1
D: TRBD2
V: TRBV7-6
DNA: TGTGCCAGCAGCCCTATAGCGGGGCTCTCCTACAATGAGCAGTTCTTC
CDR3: CASSPIAGLSYNEQFF

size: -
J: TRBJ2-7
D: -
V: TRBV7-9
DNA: TGTGCCAGCAGCTTAGAGACAGAAAATCTCTACGAGCAGTACTTC
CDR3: CASSLETENLYEQYF

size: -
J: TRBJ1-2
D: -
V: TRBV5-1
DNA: TGCGCCAGCAGTCAGACAGACCTCTATGGCTACACCTTC
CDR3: CASSQTDLYGYTF

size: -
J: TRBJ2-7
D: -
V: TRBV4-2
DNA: TGTGCCAGCAGCCAAGTGTCTCGACTAAGTGTCCCCTACGAGCAGTACTTC
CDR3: CASSQVSRLSVPYEQYF

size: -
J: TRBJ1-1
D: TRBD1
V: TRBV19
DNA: TGTGCCAGTAGTATGGGACAGTTGAACACTGAAGCTTTCTTT
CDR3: CASSMGQLNTEAFF

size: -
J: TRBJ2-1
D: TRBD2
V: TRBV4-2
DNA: TGTGCCAGCAGCCAAGAGATGGGGACTAGCGGGGACAATGAGCAGTTCTTC
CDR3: CASSQEMGTSGDNEQFF

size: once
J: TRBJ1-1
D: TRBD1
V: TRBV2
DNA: TGTGCCAGCAGTGAAGGGGGCAGGGGGCCCACTGAAGCTTTCTTT
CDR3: CASSEGGRGPTEAFF

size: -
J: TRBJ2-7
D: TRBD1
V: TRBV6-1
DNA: TGTGCCAGCAGTGAAGGAGGACAGGGGTCCTCCTACGAGCAGTACTTC
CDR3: CASSEGGQGSSYEQYF

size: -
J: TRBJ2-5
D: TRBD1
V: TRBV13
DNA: TGTGCCAGCAGTAGACAGGGTCAAGAGACCCAGTACTTC
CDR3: CASSRQGQETQYF

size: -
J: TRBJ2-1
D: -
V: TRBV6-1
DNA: TGTGCCAGCAGCCCCCGGGTAGGTTGGTTCTTC
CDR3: CASSPRVGWFF

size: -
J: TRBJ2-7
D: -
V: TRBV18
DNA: TGTGCCAGCTCACGAAACGGGGGGCAGGGCGAGCAGTACTTC
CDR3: CASSRNGGQGEQYF

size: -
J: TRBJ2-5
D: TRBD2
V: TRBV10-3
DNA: TGTGCCATCAGGGGGGAGGGGCAAGAGACCCAGTACTTC
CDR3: CAIRGEGQETQYF

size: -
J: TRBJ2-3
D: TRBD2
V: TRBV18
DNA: TGTGCCAGCTCACCGGCGGGAGATGGGGCAGATACGCAGTATTTT
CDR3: CASSPAGDGADTQYF

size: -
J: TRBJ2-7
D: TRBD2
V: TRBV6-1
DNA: TGTGCCAGCAGTGAACCCCACCATCTAGCGGGACCTACCTACGAGCAGTACTTC
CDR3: CASSEPHHLAGPTYEQYF

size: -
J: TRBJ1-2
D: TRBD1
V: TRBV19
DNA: TGTGCCAGTAGATATCAGGACAGGGGGCTGGAGGGCTACACCTTC
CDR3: CASRYQDRGLEGYTF

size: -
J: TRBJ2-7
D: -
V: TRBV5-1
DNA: TGCGCCAGCAGCTTGGCCGCGGGGTTCTACGAGCAGTACTTC
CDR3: CASSLAAGFYEQYF

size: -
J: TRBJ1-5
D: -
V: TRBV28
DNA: TGTGCCAGCAGTACCAGGGATAGAGGCAATCAGCCCCAGCATTTT
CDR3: CASSTRDRGNQPQHF

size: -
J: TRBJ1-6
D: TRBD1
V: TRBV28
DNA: TGTGCCAGCAGTCCCCGGGGGACAGTCAATTCACCCCTCCACTTT
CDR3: CASSPRGTVNSPLHF

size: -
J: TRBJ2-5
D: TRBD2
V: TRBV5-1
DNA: TGCGCCAGCAGCTTTATAGCGGGTAGAGAGACCCAGTACTTC
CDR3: CASSFIAGRETQYF

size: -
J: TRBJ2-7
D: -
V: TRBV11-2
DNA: TGTGCCAGCAGCTTAGGAGGAGACTACGAGCAGTACTTC
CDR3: CASSLGGDYEQYF

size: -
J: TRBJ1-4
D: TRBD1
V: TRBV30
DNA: TGTGCCTGGAGTCCTCCGGGACAGGGTGAAAAACTGTTTTTT
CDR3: CAWSPPGQGEKLFF

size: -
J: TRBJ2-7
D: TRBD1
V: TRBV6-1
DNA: TGTGCCAGCACTCTACAGGGGCACTCCTACGAGCAGTACTTC
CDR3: CASTLQGHSYEQYF

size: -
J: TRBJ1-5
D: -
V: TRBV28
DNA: TGTGCCAGCATCTCGGGGGGTCAGCCCCAGCATTTT
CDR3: CASISGGQPQHF

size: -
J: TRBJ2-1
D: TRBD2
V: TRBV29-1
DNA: TGCAGCGTCCTCGGACTAGCGGGAGGGAATGAGCAGTTCTTC
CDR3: CSVLGLAGGNEQFF

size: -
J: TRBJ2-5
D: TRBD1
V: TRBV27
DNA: TGTGCCAGCAGTTCTGCAGGGGGCTATGAGACCCAGTACTTC
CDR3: CASSSAGGYETQYF

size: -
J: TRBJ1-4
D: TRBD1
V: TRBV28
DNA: TGTGCCAGCAGTCCAGGGGGAATTAATGAAAAACTGTTTTTT
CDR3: CASSPGGINEKLFF